This record covers a single T cell receptor beta chain. Its target is unknown. V was pared by 2 bases and J by 6 bases, with 5 bases between. CDR3 size: 12 residues. CDR1 is SGHTA, CDR2 FQGNSA, per germline. This entry belongs to a study of T cell responses to AZD1222 COVID-19 vaccine. Profiling relied on immunoSEQ multiplex PCR, and the TCRdb table lists in-frame clones only, not all of them. The data hold 65,000 to 80,000 clones, with roughly 87% observed a single time. Study observations and caveats: A rise in Spike-specific TCR breadth and depth followed two AZD1222 doses. CD4 TCRs associated with vaccination spanned spike, dominating at 160-218 and 743-854.

The sequences come from peripheral blood, collected on day 0 of AZD1222 vaccination. The sequence derives from an adult in good health. The chain employs TRBV7-2 and TRBJ2-4; D gene unclear. The CDR3 DNA follows: TGTGCCAGCAGCTTACCTGGAAACATTCAGTACTTC. It encodes CASSLPGNIQYF.